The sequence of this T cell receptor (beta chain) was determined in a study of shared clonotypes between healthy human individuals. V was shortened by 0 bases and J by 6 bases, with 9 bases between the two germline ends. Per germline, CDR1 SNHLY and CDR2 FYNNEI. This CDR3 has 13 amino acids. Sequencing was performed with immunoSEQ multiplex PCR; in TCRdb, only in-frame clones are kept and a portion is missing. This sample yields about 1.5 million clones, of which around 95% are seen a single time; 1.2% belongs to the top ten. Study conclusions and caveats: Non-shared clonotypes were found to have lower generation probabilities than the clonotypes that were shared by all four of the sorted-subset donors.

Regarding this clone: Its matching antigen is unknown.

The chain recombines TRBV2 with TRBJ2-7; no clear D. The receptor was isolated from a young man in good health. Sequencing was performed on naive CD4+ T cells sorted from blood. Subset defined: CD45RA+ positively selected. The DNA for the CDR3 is TGTGCCAGCAGTGAAGCCCGCCAGGTCGAGCAGTACTTC. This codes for CASSEARQVEQYF.